Listed here is a single T cell receptor (beta chain). The CDR3 is 16 residues long. Per the germline V gene, CDR1 is ENHRY and CDR2 is SYGVKD. With V trimmed by 4 bases and J by 5 bases, 9 bases remained unmatched. The table came from immunoSEQ multiplex PCR; TCRdb's copy has only in-frame clones and leaves some out. The sample shows about 280,000 clones, around 87% of them seen only once. The data derive from a study of blood T cell repertoires in COVID-19. This TCR came from a woman between 45 and 65 years old who had recovered from COVID-19. The V gene is TRBV10-3, the J gene TRBJ2-7, with 12 nucleotides matching TRBD1. Sequencing was performed on peripheral blood. The CDR3 loop reads CAISGHAGTGGDEQYF. DNA of the CDR3: TGTGCCATCAGTGGGCACGCCGGGACAGGGGGCGACGAGCAGTACTTC.